This is a list of T cell receptor beta chains from one sample in a study of shared clonotypes between healthy human individuals. Libraries were prepared by immunoSEQ multiplex PCR; TCRdb keeps only in-frame clonotypes and omits some of them. The sample has about 600,000 clones; almost 97% are singletons. Sample: naive CD4+ T cells sorted from blood. The source of these receptors is a woman in her twenties or thirties in good health. The CDR3 runs from the conserved cysteine through the conserved F or W. A D gene is named only where the DNA matches it firmly. A clone size is listed for some rows: how often the clone was seen (once, few, many), or a class if it is expanded.

j_gene | v_gene | d_gene | abundance | CDR3aa | CDR3nt
TRBJ2-5 | TRBV7-9 | TRBD1 | . | CASSFWTGEGETQYF | TGTGCCAGCAGCTTCTGGACAGGCGAAGGAGAGACCCAGTACTTC
TRBJ2-3 | TRBV29-1 | . | . | CSVYERPSTDTQYF | TGCAGCGTTTACGAGCGGCCCAGCACAGATACGCAGTATTTT
TRBJ2-2 | TRBV6-5 | . | . | CASSSQGPHGELFF | TGTGCCAGCAGTAGCCAGGGGCCCCACGGGGAGCTGTTTTTT
TRBJ2-1 | TRBV9 | . | . | CASSVSREYNEQFF | TGTGCCAGCAGCGTTTCCCGAGAGTACAATGAGCAGTTCTTC
TRBJ1-5 | TRBV27 | . | . | CASSQGGNQPQHF | TGTGCCAGCAGTCAGGGTGGCAATCAGCCCCAGCATTTT
TRBJ2-3 | TRBV4-1 | . | . | CASSQVIGGNAYF | TGCGCCAGCAGCCAAGTAATTGGCGGGAATGCGTATTTT
TRBJ2-7 | TRBV7-8 | . | . | CASSLRSVQYF | TGTGCCAGCAGCTTAAGGAGTGTGCAGTACTTC
TRBJ1-4 | TRBV27 | . | . | CASSPKGLLNEKLFF | TGTGCCAGCAGTCCCAAAGGGCTACTTAATGAAAAACTGTTTTTT
TRBJ2-7 | TRBV18 | . | . | CASSLTDYEQYF | TGTGCCAGCTCACTCACGGACTACGAGCAGTACTTC
TRBJ1-4 | TRBV6-5 | . | . | CASRSSGSSEKLFF | TGTGCCAGCAGGTCCTCAGGGAGTAGCGAAAAACTGTTTTTT
TRBJ2-5 | TRBV2 | TRBD2 | . | CASTGTSGRGETQYF | TGTGCCAGCACCGGGACTAGCGGGAGGGGAGAGACCCAGTACTTC
TRBJ2-5 | TRBV20-1 | . | once | CSASVGETQYF | TGCAGTGCTAGCGTCGGAGAGACCCAGTACTTC
TRBJ2-2 | TRBV27 | . | . | CASSLRGELFF | TGTGCCAGCAGTTTGAGAGGGGAGCTGTTTTTT
TRBJ1-5 | TRBV7-9 | . | . | CASSLGHLRDVSNQPQHF | TGTGCCAGCAGCTTAGGGCACCTTAGGGACGTTAGCAATCAGCCCCAGCATTTT
TRBJ2-7 | TRBV5-6 | . | . | CASSLVGPPYEQYF | TGTGCCAGCAGCTTGGTGGGCCCCCCCTACGAGCAGTACTTC
TRBJ1-1 | TRBV28 | . | . | CASSRSWNTEAFF | TGTGCCAGCAGTCGCAGTTGGAACACTGAAGCTTTCTTT
TRBJ2-7 | TRBV5-4 | . | . | CASSLGISEYEQYF | TGTGCCAGCAGCTTGGGCATTAGCGAATACGAGCAGTACTTC
TRBJ2-2 | TRBV6-5 | . | . | CASSYEREGELFF | TGTGCCAGCAGTTACGAAAGGGAAGGGGAGCTGTTTTTT
TRBJ2-3 | TRBV7-9 | TRBD1 | . | CASSHRGDTQYF | TGTGCCAGCAGCCACAGGGGAGATACGCAGTATTTT
TRBJ2-5 | TRBV5-4 | . | . | CASSLYQPYQETQYF | TGTGCCAGCAGCTTGTACCAGCCCTACCAAGAGACCCAGTACTTC
TRBJ1-5 | TRBV13 | TRBD1 | . | CASSRGDRGRGQPQHF | TGTGCCAGCAGCCGGGGGGACAGGGGAAGGGGTCAGCCCCAGCATTTT
TRBJ2-1 | TRBV13 | TRBD2 | . | CASSLAPLAGEANEQFF | TGTGCCAGCAGCTTAGCCCCCTTAGCGGGAGAGGCTAATGAGCAGTTCTTC
TRBJ1-4 | TRBV28 | . | . | CASTTSGRPNEKLFF | TGTGCCAGCACCACATCGGGAAGACCTAATGAAAAACTGTTTTTT
TRBJ2-2 | TRBV7-2 | . | once | CASSLGGRGWTGELFF | TGTGCCAGCAGCTTAGGGGGCCGGGGTTGGACCGGGGAGCTGTTTTTT
TRBJ2-3 | TRBV7-8 | . | . | CASSLVVLDTQYF | TGTGCCAGCAGCTTAGTTGTACTCGATACGCAGTATTTT
TRBJ2-7 | TRBV11-2 | TRBD2 | . | CASSYAGTSGYEQYF | TGTGCCAGCAGCTACGCGGGGACTAGCGGCTACGAGCAGTACTTC
TRBJ1-2 | TRBV6-4 | TRBD1 | . | CASSDPLTGYGYTF | TGTGCCAGCAGTGACCCCCTGACAGGGTATGGCTACACCTTC
TRBJ1-2 | TRBV5-1 | TRBD1 | . | CASSLAGTGAFRYGYTF | TGCGCCAGCAGCTTGGCCGGGACAGGGGCTTTTCGGTATGGCTACACCTTC
TRBJ1-2 | TRBV6-5 | . | once | CASSYNRDDYGYTF | TGTGCCAGCAGTTATAACAGGGACGACTATGGCTACACCTTC
TRBJ2-7 | TRBV28 | . | . | CASMNPGPAGYEQYF | TGTGCCAGCATGAATCCAGGCCCAGCGGGCTACGAGCAGTACTTC
TRBJ2-7 | TRBV5-1 | . | . | CASSLAASSSYEQYF | TGCGCCAGCAGCTTGGCGGCTAGCAGTTCCTACGAGCAGTACTTC
TRBJ2-7 | TRBV6-5 | TRBD2 | . | CASRSAGSSSYEQYF | TGTGCCAGCAGGTCAGCGGGAAGCAGCTCCTACGAGCAGTACTTC
TRBJ2-5 | TRBV5-8 | TRBD2 | . | CASSYWTSGGETQYF | TGTGCCAGCAGCTACTGGACTAGCGGTGGGGAGACCCAGTACTTC
TRBJ2-1 | TRBV5-4 | . | . | CASSSLSVKSKNEQFF | TGTGCCAGCAGCTCTCTTAGCGTGAAGTCGAAGAATGAGCAGTTCTTC
TRBJ2-1 | TRBV7-2 | . | . | CASSFQGGNEQFF | TGTGCCAGCAGCTTTCAGGGGGGCAATGAGCAGTTCTTC
TRBJ1-3 | TRBV27 | . | . | CASSSGRGLLSGNTIYF | TGTGCCAGCAGTTCTGGTAGGGGCCTCTTATCAGGAAACACCATATATTTT
TRBJ1-5 | TRBV11-2 | TRBD1 | once | CASSSDRGQPQHF | TGTGCCAGCAGTTCCGACAGGGGACAGCCCCAGCATTTT
TRBJ1-2 | TRBV11-2 | TRBD1 | . | CASSLRTGPPDNNYGYTF | TGTGCCAGCAGCTTAAGGACAGGCCCTCCTGACAATAACTATGGCTACACCTTC
TRBJ2-7 | TRBV7-9 | TRBD2 | . | CASSFVGTSETYEQYF | TGTGCCAGCAGCTTCGTAGGGACTAGCGAAACCTACGAGCAGTACTTC
TRBJ2-1 | TRBV12-5 | . | . | CASGLGRMSEQFF | TGTGCTAGTGGTTTGGGCCGGATGAGTGAGCAGTTCTTC